The clone carrying this T cell receptor (beta chain) was recorded once. What it recognizes is unknown. Germline loops: CDR1 MDHEN, CDR2 SYDVKM. The CDR3 covers 16 residues. The data are from a study of blood T cells in healthy people across ages. Study outcomes and limitations: Diversity of TCR beta per million T cells declined in a roughly linear way with age.

The donors, healthy Caucasians from Russia, were aged roughly 6 to 90. Every donor gave ten milliliters of peripheral blood. The use of a sample-barcoded 5' primer and a J-beta primer mix characterized a second PCR of about 6 to 11 cycles. TCRdb independently ran MiXCR on the 5' RACE reads; one entry per CDR3 protein. The table includes about 1.4 million distinct CDR3 sequences, around 55% detected once. The V and J genes are TRBV28 and TRBJ2-7, with 9 nucleotides matching TRBD1. The last part of the DNA fits TRBJ2-5 better; the J call may be wrong. Sequenced: blood. The receptor was derived from a man in his late teens or twenties in good health. CDR3 protein: CASSRSGTGSLQTQYF. The CDR3 bases are TGTGCCAGCAGCCGGTCCGGGACAGGGAGTTTGCAGACCCAGTACTTC.